The clone carrying this TCR beta chain was counted at least ten times. The ends were cut back, 6 bases at V and 7 bases at J, with 27 bases in the middle. The CDR3 covers 18 residues. Germline CDR1 and CDR2: MNHEY and SMNVEV (reference sequence). This sample was included in a study of molecular identifiers for immune sequencing clone quantification. One entry per CDR3 protein results from TCRdb running MiXCR on the PCR reads. The top ten hold 0.7% to 0.95% of the sample, which has over 550,000 distinct CDR3 sequences, about 25% seen once. The receptor comes from a human donor in good health. Some libraries in this study had Jurkat cell RNA spiked in. The chain employs TRBV27 and TRBJ1-4, with a tentative D call TRBD1 (5 bases). The sample taken for sequencing was naive CD8+ T cells from blood, with Jurkat cell RNA spiked in. Subset specified: FACS-sorted CD8+CD4-CCR7+CD45RA+ naive T cells. The CDR3: CASSPLSPHGAVGEKLFF. The CDR3, as DNA: TGTGCCAGCAGCCCATTATCCCCCCACGGGGCTGTGGGTGAAAAACTGTTTTTT.